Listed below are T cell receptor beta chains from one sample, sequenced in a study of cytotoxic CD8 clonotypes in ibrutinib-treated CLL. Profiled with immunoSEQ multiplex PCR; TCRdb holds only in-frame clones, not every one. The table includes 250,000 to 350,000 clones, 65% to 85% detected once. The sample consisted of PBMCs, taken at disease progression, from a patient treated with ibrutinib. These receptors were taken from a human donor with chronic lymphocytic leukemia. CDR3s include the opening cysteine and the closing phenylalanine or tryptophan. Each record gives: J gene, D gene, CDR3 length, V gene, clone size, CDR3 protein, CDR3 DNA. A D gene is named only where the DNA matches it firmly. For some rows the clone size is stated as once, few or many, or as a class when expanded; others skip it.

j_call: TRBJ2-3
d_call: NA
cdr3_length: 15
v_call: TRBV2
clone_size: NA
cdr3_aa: CASSEWVPSTDTQYF
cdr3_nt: TGTGCCAGCAGTGAATGGGTACCTAGCACAGATACGCAGTATTTT

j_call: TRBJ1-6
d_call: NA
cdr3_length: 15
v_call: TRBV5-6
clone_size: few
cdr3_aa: CASSLGWGDGSPLHF
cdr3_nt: TGTGCCAGCAGCTTGGGTTGGGGGGACGGTTCACCCCTCCACTTT

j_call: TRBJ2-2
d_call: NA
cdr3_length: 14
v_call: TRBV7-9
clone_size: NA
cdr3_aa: CASSPTPGAGELFF
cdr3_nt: TGTGCCAGCAGCCCGACGCCAGGGGCCGGGGAGCTGTTTTTT

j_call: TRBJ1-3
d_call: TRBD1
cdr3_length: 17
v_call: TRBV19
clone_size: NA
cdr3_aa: CASSIIGTALSGNTIYF
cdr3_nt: TGTGCCAGTAGTATAATTGGGACAGCTCTCTCTGGAAACACCATATATTTT

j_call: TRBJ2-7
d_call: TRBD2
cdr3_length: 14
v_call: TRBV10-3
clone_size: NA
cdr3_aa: CAIRSVAGVNEQYF
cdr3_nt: TGTGCCATCAGGTCCGTAGCGGGGGTCAACGAGCAGTACTTC

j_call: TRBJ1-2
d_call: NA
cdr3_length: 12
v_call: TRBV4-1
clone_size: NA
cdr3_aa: CASSQNTYGYTF
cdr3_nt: TGCGCCAGCAGCCAAAATACTTACGGCTACACCTTC

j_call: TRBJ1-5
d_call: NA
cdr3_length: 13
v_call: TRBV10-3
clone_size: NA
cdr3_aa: CAIRGVGQGPQHF
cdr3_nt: TGTGCCATTCGGGGAGTGGGCCAGGGGCCCCAGCATTTT

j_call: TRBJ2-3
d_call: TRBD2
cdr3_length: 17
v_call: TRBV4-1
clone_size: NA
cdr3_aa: CASSSHPQAGRSDTQYF
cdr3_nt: TGCGCCAGCAGCTCTCACCCCCAAGCGGGGAGGTCAGATACGCAGTATTTT

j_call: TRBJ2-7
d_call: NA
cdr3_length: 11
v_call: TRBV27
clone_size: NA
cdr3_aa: CASSFLGEQYF
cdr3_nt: TGTGCCAGCAGTTTTTTGGGCGAGCAGTACTTC

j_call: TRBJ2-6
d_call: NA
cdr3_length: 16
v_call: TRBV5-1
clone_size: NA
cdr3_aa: CASSTGPPSGANVLTF
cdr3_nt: TGCGCCAGCAGCACCGGGCCTCCCTCTGGGGCCAACGTCCTGACTTTC

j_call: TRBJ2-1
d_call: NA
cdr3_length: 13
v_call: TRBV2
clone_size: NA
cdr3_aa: CASSAVQYNEQFF
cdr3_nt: TGTGCCAGCAGTGCGGTACAATACAATGAGCAGTTCTTC

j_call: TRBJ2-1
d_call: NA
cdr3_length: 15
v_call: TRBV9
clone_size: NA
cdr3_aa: CASSVQGNSYNEQFF
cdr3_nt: TGTGCCAGCAGCGTCCAGGGGAACAGCTACAATGAGCAGTTCTTC

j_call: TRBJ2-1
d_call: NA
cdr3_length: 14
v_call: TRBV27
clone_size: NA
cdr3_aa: CASRISLGVNEQFF
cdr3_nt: TGTGCCAGCAGGATCTCACTGGGCGTCAATGAGCAGTTCTTC

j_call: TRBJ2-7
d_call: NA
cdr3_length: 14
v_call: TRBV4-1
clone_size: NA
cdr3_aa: CASSQTGGHYEQYF
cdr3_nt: TGCGCCAGCAGCCAGACCGGGGGGCACTACGAGCAGTACTTC

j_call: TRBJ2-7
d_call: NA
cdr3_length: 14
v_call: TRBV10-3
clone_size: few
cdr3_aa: CAISESRGSYEQYF
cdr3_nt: TGTGCCATCAGTGAGTCGAGAGGGTCCTACGAGCAGTACTTC

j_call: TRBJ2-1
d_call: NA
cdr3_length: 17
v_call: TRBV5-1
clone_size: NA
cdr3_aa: CASSSHSRGSSYNEQFF
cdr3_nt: TGCGCCAGCAGCTCCCATTCCCGGGGGAGCTCCTACAATGAGCAGTTCTTC

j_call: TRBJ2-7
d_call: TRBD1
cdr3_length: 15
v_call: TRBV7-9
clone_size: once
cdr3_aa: CASSFPGQGDYEQYF
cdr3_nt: TGTGCCAGCAGCTTTCCGGGACAGGGGGACTACGAGCAGTACTTC

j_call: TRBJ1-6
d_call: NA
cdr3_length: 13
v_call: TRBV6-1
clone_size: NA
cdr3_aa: CASSDAGNSPLHF
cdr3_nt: TGTGCCAGCAGTGACGCCGGTAATTCACCCCTCCACTTT

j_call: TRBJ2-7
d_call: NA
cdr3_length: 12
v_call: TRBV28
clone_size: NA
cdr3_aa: CASSTDGYEQYF
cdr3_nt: TGTGCCAGCAGCACCGACGGATACGAGCAGTACTTC

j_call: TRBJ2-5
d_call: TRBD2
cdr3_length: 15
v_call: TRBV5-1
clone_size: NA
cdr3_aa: CASSSWTSSQETQYF
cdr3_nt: TGCGCCAGCAGCTCCTGGACTAGCAGCCAAGAGACCCAGTACTTC

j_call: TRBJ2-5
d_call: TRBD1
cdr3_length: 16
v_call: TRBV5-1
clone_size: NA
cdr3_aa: CASSESPGTVEETQYF
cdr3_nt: TGCGCCAGCAGCGAATCCCCCGGGACAGTGGAAGAGACCCAGTACTTC

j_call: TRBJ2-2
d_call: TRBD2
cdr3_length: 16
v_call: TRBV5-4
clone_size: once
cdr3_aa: CASSPGGGARVGELFF
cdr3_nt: TGTGCCAGCAGCCCCGGCGGGGGGGCCCGAGTCGGGGAGCTGTTTTTT

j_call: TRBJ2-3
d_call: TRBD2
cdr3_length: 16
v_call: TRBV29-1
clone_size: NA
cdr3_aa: CSVDGVAGGGTDTQYF
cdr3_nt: TGCAGCGTTGATGGGGTGGCGGGAGGGGGCACAGATACGCAGTATTTT

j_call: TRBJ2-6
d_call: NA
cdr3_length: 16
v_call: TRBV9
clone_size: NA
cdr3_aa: CASSQYGGTGANVLTF
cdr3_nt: TGTGCCAGCAGCCAGTATGGGGGGACTGGGGCCAACGTCCTGACTTTC

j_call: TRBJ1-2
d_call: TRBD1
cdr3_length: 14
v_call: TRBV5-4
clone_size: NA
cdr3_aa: CASRHLGQGNGYTF
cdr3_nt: TGTGCCAGCAGGCATTTGGGACAGGGAAACGGCTACACCTTC

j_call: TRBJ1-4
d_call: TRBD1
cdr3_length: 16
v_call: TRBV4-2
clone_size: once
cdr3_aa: CASSQEAGGAREKLFF
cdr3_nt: TGTGCCAGCAGCCAAGAAGCAGGGGGCGCAAGGGAAAAACTGTTTTTT

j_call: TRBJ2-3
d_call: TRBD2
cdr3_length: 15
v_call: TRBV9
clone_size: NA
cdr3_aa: CASSPAGGFPDTQYF
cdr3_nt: TGTGCCAGCAGCCCGGCGGGGGGGTTCCCAGATACGCAGTATTTT

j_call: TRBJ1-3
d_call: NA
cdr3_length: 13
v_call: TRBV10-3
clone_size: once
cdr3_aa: CAISPATGNTIYF
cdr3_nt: TGTGCCATCAGCCCCGCGACGGGAAACACCATATATTTT